These T cell receptor beta chains were read from a single sample in a study of tumor-infiltrating lymphocytes in primary liver carcinoma. TCRdb re-called the multiplex PCR reads with MiXCR, one entry per CDR3 protein. This table has around 47,000 distinct CDR3 sequences, 65% to 85% appearing once. The sample comprised liver tumor tissue from sampling region 2. These receptors were obtained from a man between 40 and 49 years old with primary liver carcinoma and hepatitis B virus infection. Both conserved end residues are part of each CDR3. A D gene is named only where the DNA matches it firmly. For some rows the clone size is stated as once, few or many, or as a class when expanded; others skip it.

V gene	D gene	J gene	clone size	CDR3 protein	CDR3 DNA
TRBV12-3/TRBV12-4	.	TRBJ2-1	.	CASTHSRGLLNEQFF	TGTGCCAGCACACACAGTAGGGGACTTCTTAATGAGCAGTTCTTC
TRBV11-2	TRBD2	TRBJ2-1	.	CASSLIGLAGLYSEQFF	TGTGCCAGCAGCTTGATAGGACTAGCTGGCCTCTACAGTGAGCAGTTCTTC
TRBV12-3/TRBV12-4	.	TRBJ2-5	.	CSSSLEETQYF	TGTTCCAGCAGTTTGGAGGAGACCCAGTACTTC
TRBV4-2	.	TRBJ2-1	.	CTSNQADKQFF	TGTACCAGCAACCAAGCTGATAAGCAGTTCTTC
TRBV12-3/TRBV12-4	TRBD1	TRBJ1-1	.	CASIWDRSNTEAYF	TGTGCCAGCATATGGGACAGGTCTAACACTGAAGCTTACTTT
TRBV18	TRBD1	TRBJ2-7	.	CASSPGTGGSYEQYF	TGTGCCAGCTCACCAGGGACAGGGGGCTCCTACGAGCAGTACTTC
TRBV5-1	.	TRBJ2-3	.	CTSKRRDTQYF	TGCACCAGCAAACGGAGAGATACGCAGTATTTT
TRBV5-1	.	TRBJ2-7	.	CASGPMSPHEQYF	TGCGCCAGCGGCCCAATGAGTCCCCACGAGCAATACTTC
TRBV28	.	TRBJ2-7	once	CASTPPGRPPYEQYF	TGTGCCAGCACACCGCCGGGACGTCCTCCCTACGAGCAGTACTTC
TRBV5-1	.	TRBJ2-3	.	CASSLNVGDTQYF	TGCGCCAGCAGCTTGAACGTGGGGGATACGCAGTATTTT
TRBV11-1	.	TRBJ2-1	.	CASSFQGPLVNEQFF	TGTGCTAGCAGCTTCCAGGGACCGCTGGTTAATGAGCAGTTCTTC
TRBV5-4	.	TRBJ2-3	.	CASSSLTNTDTQYF	TGTGCCAGCAGTTCCTTGACAAACACAGATACGCAGTATTTT
TRBV6-1	.	TRBJ2-7	.	CAGSTGTRGEQYF	TGTGCCGGCAGCACCGGGACAAGGGGTGAGCAGTACTTC
TRBV2	TRBD2	TRBJ2-1	many	CASSRTSGNHNEQFF	TGTGCCAGCAGCAGGACTAGCGGGAATCACAATGAGCAGTTCTTC
TRBV11-1	TRBD2	TRBJ2-1	once	CASSLYRSVGGSYSEQFF	TGTGCCAGCAGCTTATACCGTTCCGTGGGAGGGTCCTACAGTGAGCAGTTCTTC
TRBV11-2	.	TRBJ2-7	many	CASCSGRLYAREQYF	TGTGCCAGCTGCTCCGGACGGCTATACGCGCGCGAGCAGTACTTC
TRBV4-1	.	TRBJ1-5	.	CTSSPIEGSNRPQHF	TGTACCAGCAGTCCCATAGAGGGGAGCAATCGGCCCCAGCATTTT
TRBV28	TRBD1	TRBJ2-1	many	CASSSWTGGMSNEQFF	TGTGCCAGCAGCTCCTGGACAGGGGGGATGTCCAATGAGCAGTTCTTC
TRBV13	.	TRBJ2-3	.	CASSLVDGRGTDTQYF	TGTGCCAGCAGCTTAGTAGACGGGCGAGGCACAGACACGCAGTATTTT
TRBV7-9	TRBD1	TRBJ2-3	once	CASSSDRDGADTRYF	TGTGCCAGCAGCTCCGACAGGGACGGGGCAGATACGCGATATTTT
TRBV28	TRBD2	TRBJ2-1	medium-sized	CASSLGTSGEQFF	TGTGCCAGCAGCCTCGGGACTAGCGGTGAGCAGTTCTTC
TRBV11-1	.	TRBJ2-3	.	CASSSRGSSVEARRDTQYF	TGTGCCAGCAGCTCTAGGGGAAGCTCTGTTGAAGCCCGCAGAGATACGCAGTATTTT
TRBV28	.	TRBJ1-5	.	CASSLYGAQLYLPQHF	TGTGCCAGCAGTTTATACGGGGCCCAACTCTATCTGCCCCAGCATTTT
TRBV12-3/TRBV12-4	.	TRBJ1-2	medium-sized	CASLSDGSYGYTF	TGTGCCAGCTTAAGTGATGGGAGCTATGGCTACACCTTC
TRBV4-2	.	TRBJ1-2	.	CASSPATWGNCGYTF	TGTGCCAGCAGCCCCGCTACATGGGGCAACTGTGGCTACACCTTC
TRBV5-5	.	TRBJ1-2	.	CASILDLWSYTF	TGTGCCAGCATCTTGGATCTCTGGAGCTACACCTTC
TRBV28	.	TRBJ2-1	.	CANSLTLEGDHYNEQFF	TGTGCCAACAGCTTAACCCTCGAAGGGGACCACTACAATGAGCAGTTCTTC
TRBV4-2	.	TRBJ2-1	.	CASSQEVVGVSYNELFF	TGTGCCAGCAGCCAAGAGGTAGTGGGGGTCTCCTACAATGAGCTGTTCTTC
TRBV19	TRBD1	TRBJ1-5	.	CASSIFSGTGRLMDNQPQHF	TGTGCCAGTAGTATATTCTCCGGGACAGGGCGGCTTATGGACAATCAGCCCCAGCATTTT
TRBV10-3	.	TRBJ2-7	few	CAISGSGKHEQYF	TGTGCCATCAGTGGGTCGGGTAAGCACGAGCAGTACTTC
TRBV10-2	TRBD2	TRBJ2-3	.	CTSSKLEGLASTDTQYF	TGCACCAGCAGTAAGTTAGAGGGACTAGCTAGCACAGATACGCAGTATTTT
TRBV5-1	TRBD2	TRBJ2-5	medium-sized	CASSSYGLAGEQETQYF	TGCGCCAGCAGCTCCTACGGACTAGCGGGAGAGCAAGAGACCCAGTACTTC
TRBV6-6	TRBD1	TRBJ1-1	.	CASSVTGVKIEAFF	TGTGCCAGCAGTGTGACAGGGGTAAAGATTGAAGCTTTCTTT
TRBV28	.	TRBJ1-4	once	CASGLIGLVSTGVQNEKLFF	TGTGCCAGCGGTTTAATAGGTCTGGTGAGTACGGGGGTCCAGAATGAAAAACTGTTTTTT
TRBV5-1	.	TRBJ1-1	.	CASSALAGNNTETFF	TGCGCCAGCAGCGCCTTGGCAGGGAACAACACTGAAACTTTCTTT
TRBV6-5	.	TRBJ1-2	.	CASSYSSAGGYIF	TGTGCCAGCAGTTACTCGTCGGCGGGAGGATACATCTTC
TRBV6-6	.	TRBJ2-3	.	CASSSTGWKRNQPQYF	TGTGCCAGCAGCTCTACGGGGTGGAAAAGGAATCAGCCCCAGTATTTT
TRBV6-5	TRBD2	TRBJ2-7	once	CATRTKTSGEGEQYF	TGTGCCACCAGGACGAAGACAAGCGGGGAAGGGGAGCAGTACTTC
TRBV29-1	TRBD1	TRBJ1-5	.	CSIGTGQNQPQHF	TGCAGTATCGGGACAGGTCAAAATCAGCCCCAGCATTTT
TRBV11-3	.	TRBJ2-7	.	CACSLGASYEEYF	TGTGCCTGCAGCTTAGGGGCATCTTACGAGGAGTATTTC
TRBV5-4	.	TRBJ1-6	many	CASSLARGENSPLHF	TGTGCCAGCAGCTTGGCCCGGGGTGAGAATTCACCCCTCCACTTT
TRBV14	TRBD2	TRBJ2-7	.	CARSRRSSGAYEQYF	TGTGCCAGAAGCCGTCGGAGTAGCGGGGCCTACGAGCAGTACTTC
TRBV5-5	.	TRBJ2-2	.	CASSLTGEPFF	TGTGCCAGCAGCTTGACCGGGGAGCCGTTTTTT
TRBV11-3	.	TRBJ2-1	.	CASSLGVSNDEQYF	TGTGCCAGCAGCTTAGGGGTCAGCAACGATGAGCAATACTTC
TRBV30	TRBD1	TRBJ2-5	.	CAWGTGTGGRETQYF	TGTGCTTGGGGTACCGGGACAGGGGGCCGAGAGACCCAGTACTTC